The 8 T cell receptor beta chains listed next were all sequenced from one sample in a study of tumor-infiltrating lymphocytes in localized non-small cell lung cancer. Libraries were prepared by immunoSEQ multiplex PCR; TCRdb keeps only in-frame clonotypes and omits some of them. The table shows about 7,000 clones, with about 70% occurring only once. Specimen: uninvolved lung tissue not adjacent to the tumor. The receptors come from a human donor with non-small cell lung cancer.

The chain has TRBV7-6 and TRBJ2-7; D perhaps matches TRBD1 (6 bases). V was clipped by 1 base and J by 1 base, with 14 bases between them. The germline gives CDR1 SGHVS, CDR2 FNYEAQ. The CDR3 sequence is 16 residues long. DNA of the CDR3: TGTGCCAGCAGCTTAGGGACAGCTCTTATTTCCTACGAGCAGTACTTC. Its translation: CASSLGTALISYEQYF.

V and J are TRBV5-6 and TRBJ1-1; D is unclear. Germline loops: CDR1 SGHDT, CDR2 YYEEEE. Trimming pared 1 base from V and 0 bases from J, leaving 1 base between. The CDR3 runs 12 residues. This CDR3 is CASSLMNTEAFF. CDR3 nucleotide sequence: TGTGCCAGCAGCTTGATGAACACTGAAGCTTTCTTT.

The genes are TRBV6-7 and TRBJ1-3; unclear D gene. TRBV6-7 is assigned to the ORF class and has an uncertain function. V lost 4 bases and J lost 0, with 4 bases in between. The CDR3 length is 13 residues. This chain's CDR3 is CASSWDSGNTIYF. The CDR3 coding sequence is TGTGCCAGCAGTTGGGACTCTGGAAACACCATATATTTT.

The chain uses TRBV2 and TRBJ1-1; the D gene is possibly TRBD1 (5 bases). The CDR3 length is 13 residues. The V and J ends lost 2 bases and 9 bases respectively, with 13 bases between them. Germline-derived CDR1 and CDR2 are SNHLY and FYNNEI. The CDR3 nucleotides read TGTGCCAGCAGTGAAAGTTGGCAGGGACAAGCTTTCTTT. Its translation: CASSESWQGQAFF. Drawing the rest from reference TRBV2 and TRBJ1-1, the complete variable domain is EPEVTQTPSHQVTQMGQEVILRCVPISNHLYFYWYRQILGQKVEFLVSFYNNEISEKSEIFDDQFSVERPDGSNFTLKIRSTKLEDSAMYFCASSESWQGQAFFGQGTRLTVV.

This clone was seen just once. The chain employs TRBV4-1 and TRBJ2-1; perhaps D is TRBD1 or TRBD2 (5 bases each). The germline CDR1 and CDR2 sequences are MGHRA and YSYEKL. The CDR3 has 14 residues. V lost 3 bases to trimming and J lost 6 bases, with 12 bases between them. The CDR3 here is CASSQTVGPNEQFF. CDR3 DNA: TGCGCCAGCAGCCAGACCGTGGGACCCAATGAGCAGTTCTTC.

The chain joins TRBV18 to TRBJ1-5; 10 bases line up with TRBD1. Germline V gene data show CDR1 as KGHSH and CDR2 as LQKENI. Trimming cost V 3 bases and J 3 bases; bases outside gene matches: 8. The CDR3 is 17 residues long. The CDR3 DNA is TGTGCCAGCTCACCGGGCGACAGGGGGCCCAACAATCAGCCCCAGCATTTT. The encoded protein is CASSPGDRGPNNQPQHF.

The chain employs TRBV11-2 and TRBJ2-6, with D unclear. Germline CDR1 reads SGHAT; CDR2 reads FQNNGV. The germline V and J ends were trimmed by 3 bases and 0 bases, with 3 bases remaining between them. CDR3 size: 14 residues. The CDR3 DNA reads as TGTGCCAGCAGCTTGGGCTCTGGGGCCAACGTCCTGACTTTC. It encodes CASSLGSGANVLTF.

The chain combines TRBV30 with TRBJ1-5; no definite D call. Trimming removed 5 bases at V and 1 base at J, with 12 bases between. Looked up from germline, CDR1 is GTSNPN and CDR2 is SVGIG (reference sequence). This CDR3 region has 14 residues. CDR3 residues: CAWRGWASNQPQHF. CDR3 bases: TGTGCCTGGCGCGGGTGGGCGAGCAATCAGCCCCAGCATTTT.